This T cell receptor beta chain was found in a study of PD-1 blockade in classical Hodgkin lymphoma. Sequencing used immunoSEQ multiplex PCR; TCRdb keeps in-frame clones, though not all of them. The table shows about 41,000 clones, with around 75% occurring only once. Brentuximab vedotin exposure varied, and every patient relapsed after autologous stem cell transplantation. The study recorded best responses of complete response, partial response or progressive disease. The source was peripheral blood mononuclear cells (PBMCs), collected at baseline. The TCR was taken from a human donor with classical Hodgkin lymphoma.

The DNA for the CDR3 is TGTGCCAGCAGGAGACTAGCGGGAGATACCGGGGAGCTGTTTTTT. Residues: CASRRLAGDTGELFF. The chain combines TRBV6-5 with TRBJ2-2; 12 bases map to TRBD2. This CDR3 is built from 15 residues. V lost 6 bases and J lost 5; bases outside the gene matches: 4. Germline assignment: CDR1 MNHEY and CDR2 SVGAGI.